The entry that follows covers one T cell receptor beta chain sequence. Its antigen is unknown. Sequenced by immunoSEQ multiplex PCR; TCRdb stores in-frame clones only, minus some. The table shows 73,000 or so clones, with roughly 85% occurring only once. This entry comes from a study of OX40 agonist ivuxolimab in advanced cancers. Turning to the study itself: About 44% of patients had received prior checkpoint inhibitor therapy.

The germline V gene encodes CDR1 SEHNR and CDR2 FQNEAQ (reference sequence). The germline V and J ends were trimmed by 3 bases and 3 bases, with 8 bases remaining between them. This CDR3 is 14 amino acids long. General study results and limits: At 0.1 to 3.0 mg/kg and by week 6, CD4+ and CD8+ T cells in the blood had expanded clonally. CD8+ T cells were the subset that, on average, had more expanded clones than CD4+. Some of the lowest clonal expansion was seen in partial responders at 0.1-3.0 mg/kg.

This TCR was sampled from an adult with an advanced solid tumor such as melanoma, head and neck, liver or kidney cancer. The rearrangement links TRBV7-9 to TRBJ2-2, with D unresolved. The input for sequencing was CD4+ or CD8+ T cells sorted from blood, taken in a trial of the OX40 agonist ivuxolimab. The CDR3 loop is CASSFLAHTGELFF. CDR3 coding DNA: TGTGCCAGCAGCTTCCTGGCCCACACCGGGGAGCTGTTTTTT.